The source of this T cell receptor beta chain is a study of blood T cell repertoires in COVID-19. As for the study in general: The United States, Italy and Spain provided the acute and convalescent COVID-19 samples. In each case, the material was cDNA or gDNA derived from T cells, B-cell-depleted T cells, or PBMCs.

Authors' methods: The authors estimated nucleated cell counts from reference gene primer amplification. TCRdb's copy holds only in-frame clones and misses some; the assay was immunoSEQ multiplex PCR. The DNA gave D and trimming, while V, J and clone size come from that table. The sample lists 210,000 or so clones, roughly 87% occurring once. Trimming took 8 bases from V and 2 from J; bases not matched to a gene: 6. The CDR3 covers 14 residues. CDR1 and CDR2 from the germline V gene are SEHNR and FQNEAQ (reference sequence). The chain employs TRBV7-9 and TRBJ2-1; 7 bases agree with TRBD2. The specimen was peripheral blood. The TCR originated in a woman aged 18-29 years who had recovered from COVID-19. CDR3: CASVGAGTYNEQFF. The CDR3 DNA follows: TGTGCCAGCGTAGGAGCGGGGACCTACAATGAGCAGTTCTTC.